Listed here is a single T cell receptor (beta chain). With V trimmed by 0 bases and J by 4 bases, 9 bases remained unmatched. CDR1 is SEHNR and CDR2 is FQNEAQ in the germline V gene (reference sequence). The CDR3 covers 17 residues. These data belong to a study of T cells after yellow fever vaccination. Via MiXCR, TCRdb re-called the 5' RACE reads, giving one row per CDR3 protein. This sample has around 360,000 distinct CDR3 sequences, with about 9.9% found just once. The chain couples TRBV7-9 to TRBJ2-7; TRBD1 matches 10 bases. This clonotype was obtained from a man aged 18 to 30 who received the YFV17D yellow fever vaccine. This material consisted of PBMCs, taken on the day of the first yellow fever vaccination. The CDR3 spells CASSLALAGTGVYEQYF. CDR3 DNA: TGTGCCAGCAGCTTAGCCTTAGCCGGGACAGGGGTGTACGAGCAGTACTTC.